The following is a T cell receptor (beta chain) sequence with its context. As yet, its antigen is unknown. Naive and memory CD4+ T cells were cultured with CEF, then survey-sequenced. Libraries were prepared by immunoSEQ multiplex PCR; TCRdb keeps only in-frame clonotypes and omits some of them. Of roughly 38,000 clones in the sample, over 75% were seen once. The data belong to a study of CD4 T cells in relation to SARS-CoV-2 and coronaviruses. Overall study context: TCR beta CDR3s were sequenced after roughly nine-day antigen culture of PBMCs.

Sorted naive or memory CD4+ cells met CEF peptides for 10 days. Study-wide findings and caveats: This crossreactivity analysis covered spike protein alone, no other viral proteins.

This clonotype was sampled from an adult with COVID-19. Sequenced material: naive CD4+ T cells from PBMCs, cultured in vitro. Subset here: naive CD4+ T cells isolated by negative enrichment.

The CDR3 DNA sequence: TGTGCCAGCAGCCCTCGCGGGGTTCGCGACGAGCAGTACTTC. Translating it yields CASSPRGVRDEQYF. The V call is TRBV11-2, the J call TRBJ2-7; the D gene is possibly TRBD2 (6 bases). Germline CDR1 and CDR2: SGHAT and FQNNGV. The ends were cut back, 5 bases at V and 5 bases at J, with 16 bases in the middle. This CDR3 contains 14 residues.